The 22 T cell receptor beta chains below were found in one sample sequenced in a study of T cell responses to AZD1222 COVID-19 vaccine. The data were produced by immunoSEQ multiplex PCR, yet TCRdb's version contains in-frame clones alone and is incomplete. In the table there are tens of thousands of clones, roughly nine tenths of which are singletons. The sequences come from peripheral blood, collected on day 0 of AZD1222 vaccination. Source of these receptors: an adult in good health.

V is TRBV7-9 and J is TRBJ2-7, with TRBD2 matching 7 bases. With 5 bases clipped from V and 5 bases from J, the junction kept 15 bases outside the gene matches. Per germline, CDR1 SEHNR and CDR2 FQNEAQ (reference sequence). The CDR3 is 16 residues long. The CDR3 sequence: CASSHGGGGRSHEQYF. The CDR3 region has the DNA TGTGCCAGCAGCCACGGAGGAGGCGGGAGATCCCACGAGCAGTACTTC. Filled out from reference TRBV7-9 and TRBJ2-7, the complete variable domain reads DTGVSQNPRHKITKRGQNVTFRCDPISEHNRLYWYRQTLGQGPEFLTYFQNEAQLEKSRLLSDRFSAERPKGSFSTLEIQRTEQGDSAMYLCASSHGGGGRSHEQYFGPGTRLTVT.

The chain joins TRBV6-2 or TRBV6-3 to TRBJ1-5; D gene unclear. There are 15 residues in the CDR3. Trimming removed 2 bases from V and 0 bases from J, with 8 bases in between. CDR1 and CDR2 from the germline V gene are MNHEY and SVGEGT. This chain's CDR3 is CASSYESYSNQPQHF. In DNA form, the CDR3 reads TGTGCCAGCAGTTACGAGAGTTATAGCAATCAGCCCCAGCATTTT.

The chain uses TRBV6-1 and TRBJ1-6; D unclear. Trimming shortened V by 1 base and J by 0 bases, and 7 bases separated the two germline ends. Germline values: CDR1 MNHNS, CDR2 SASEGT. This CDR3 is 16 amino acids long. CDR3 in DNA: TGTGCCAGCAGTGAAGACTCAAGCTCCTATAATTCACCCCTCCACTTT. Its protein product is CASSEDSSSYNSPLHF.

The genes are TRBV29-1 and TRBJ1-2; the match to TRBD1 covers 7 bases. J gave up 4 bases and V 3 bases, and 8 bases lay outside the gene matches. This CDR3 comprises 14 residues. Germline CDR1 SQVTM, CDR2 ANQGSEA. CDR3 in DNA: TGCAGCGTTGAGACACAGGGGAGAGGCTATGGCTACACCTTC. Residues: CSVETQGRGYGYTF.

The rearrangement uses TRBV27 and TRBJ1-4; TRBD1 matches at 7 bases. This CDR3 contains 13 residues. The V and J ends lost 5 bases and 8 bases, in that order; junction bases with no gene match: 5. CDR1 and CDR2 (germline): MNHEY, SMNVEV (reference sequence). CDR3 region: CASSRDSWEKLFF. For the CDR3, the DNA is TGTGCCAGCAGTCGGGACAGTTGGGAAAAACTGTTTTTT.

The CDR3 sequence: CASSTGGARNTEAFF. CDR3 in DNA: TGCGCCAGCAGCACCGGTGGGGCACGGAACACTGAAGCTTTCTTT. J is TRBJ1-1 and V is TRBV4-1, with D perhaps matching TRBD1 (5 bases). Germline-derived CDR1 and CDR2 are MGHRA and YSYEKL. The CDR3 has 15 residues. The V end was cut by 5 bases, the J end by 1 base, with 14 bases between.

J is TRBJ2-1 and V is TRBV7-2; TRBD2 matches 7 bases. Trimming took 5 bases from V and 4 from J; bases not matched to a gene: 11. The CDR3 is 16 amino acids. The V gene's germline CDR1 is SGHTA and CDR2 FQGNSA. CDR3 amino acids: CASSTWGGSSYNEQFF. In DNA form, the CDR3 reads TGTGCCAGCAGCACCTGGGGAGGGTCCTCTTACAATGAGCAGTTCTTC.

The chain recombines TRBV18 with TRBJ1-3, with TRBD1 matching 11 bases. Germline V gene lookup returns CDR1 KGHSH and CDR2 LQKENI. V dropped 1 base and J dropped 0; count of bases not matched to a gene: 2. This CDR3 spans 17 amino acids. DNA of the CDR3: TGTGCCAGCTCACCACTAGGGACAGGGGGCTCTGGAAACACCATATATTTT. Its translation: CASSPLGTGGSGNTIYF.

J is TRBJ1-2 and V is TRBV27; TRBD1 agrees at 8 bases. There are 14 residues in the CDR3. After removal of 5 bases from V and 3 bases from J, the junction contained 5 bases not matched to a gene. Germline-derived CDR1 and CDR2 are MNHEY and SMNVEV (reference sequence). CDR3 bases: TGTGCCAGCAGTGCCCAGGGGGCGTACTATGGCTACACCTTC. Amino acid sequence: CASSAQGAYYGYTF.

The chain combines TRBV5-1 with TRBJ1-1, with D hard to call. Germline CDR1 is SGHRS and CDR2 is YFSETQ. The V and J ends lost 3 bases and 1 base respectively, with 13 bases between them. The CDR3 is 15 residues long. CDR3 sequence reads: CASSWTPKENTEAFF. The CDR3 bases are TGCGCCAGCAGCTGGACCCCCAAAGAGAACACTGAAGCTTTCTTT.

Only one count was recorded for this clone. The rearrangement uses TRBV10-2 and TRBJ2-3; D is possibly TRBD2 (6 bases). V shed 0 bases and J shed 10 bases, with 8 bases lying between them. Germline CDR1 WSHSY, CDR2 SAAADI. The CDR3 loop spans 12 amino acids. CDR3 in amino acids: CASSESTGAQYF. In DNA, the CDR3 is TGCGCCAGCAGTGAGTCGACGGGGGCGCAGTATTTT.

This CDR3 is CASSQELAAGNEQFF. The CDR3 nucleotides read TGTGCCAGCAGCCAAGAGCTAGCTGCCGGGAATGAGCAGTTCTTC. This chain links TRBV4-2 with TRBJ2-1; D is perhaps TRBD2 (5 bases). The CDR3 sequence is 15 residues long. Trimming removed 0 bases at V and 7 bases at J, with 13 bases between. In germline, CDR1 is LGHNA, CDR2 YNFKEQ.

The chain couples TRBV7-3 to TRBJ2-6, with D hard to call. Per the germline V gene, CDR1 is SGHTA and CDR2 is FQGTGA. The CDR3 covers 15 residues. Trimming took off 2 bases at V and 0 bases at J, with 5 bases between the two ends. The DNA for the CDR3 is TGTGCCAGCAGCTTAGCAATCTCTGGGGCCAACGTCCTGACTTTC. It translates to CASSLAISGANVLTF. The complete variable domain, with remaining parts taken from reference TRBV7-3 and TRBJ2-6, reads GAGVSQTPSNKVTEKGKYVELRCDPISGHTALYWYRQSLGQGPEFLIYFQGTGAADDSGLPNDRFFAVRPEGSVSTLKIQRTERGDSAVYLCASSLAISGANVLTFGAGSRLTVL.

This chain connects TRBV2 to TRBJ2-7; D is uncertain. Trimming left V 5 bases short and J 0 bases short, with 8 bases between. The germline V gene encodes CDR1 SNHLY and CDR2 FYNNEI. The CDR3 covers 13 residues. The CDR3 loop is CASSLVLSYEQYF. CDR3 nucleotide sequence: TGTGCCAGCAGTCTGGTTCTCTCCTACGAGCAGTACTTC.

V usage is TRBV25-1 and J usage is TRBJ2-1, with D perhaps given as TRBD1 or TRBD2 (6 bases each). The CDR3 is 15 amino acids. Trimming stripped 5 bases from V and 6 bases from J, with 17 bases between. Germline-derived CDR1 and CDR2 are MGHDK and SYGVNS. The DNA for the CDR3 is TGTGCCAGCAGTCGCCGGGGGCAGAGGTCCAATGAGCAGTTCTTC. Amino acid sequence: CASSRRGQRSNEQFF.

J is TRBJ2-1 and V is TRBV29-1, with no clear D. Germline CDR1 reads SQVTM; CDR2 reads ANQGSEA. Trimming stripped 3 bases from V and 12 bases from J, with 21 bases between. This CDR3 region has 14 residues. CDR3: CSVDVSGRAIGQFF. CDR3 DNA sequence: TGCAGCGTTGATGTTTCCGGACGGGCAATAGGGCAGTTCTTC.

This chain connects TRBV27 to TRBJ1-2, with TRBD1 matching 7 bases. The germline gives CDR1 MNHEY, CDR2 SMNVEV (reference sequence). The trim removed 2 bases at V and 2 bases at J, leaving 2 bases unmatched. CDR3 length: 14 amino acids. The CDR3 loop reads CASSLKGANYGYTF. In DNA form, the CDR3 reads TGTGCCAGCAGTTTAAAGGGGGCGAACTATGGCTACACCTTC.

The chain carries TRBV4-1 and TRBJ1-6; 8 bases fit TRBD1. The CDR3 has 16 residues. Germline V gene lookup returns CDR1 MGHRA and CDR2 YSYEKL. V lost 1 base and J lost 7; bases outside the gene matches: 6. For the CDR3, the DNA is TGCGCCAGCAGCCAAGTCCAGGGGGCGATAAATTCACCCCTCCACTTT. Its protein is CASSQVQGAINSPLHF.

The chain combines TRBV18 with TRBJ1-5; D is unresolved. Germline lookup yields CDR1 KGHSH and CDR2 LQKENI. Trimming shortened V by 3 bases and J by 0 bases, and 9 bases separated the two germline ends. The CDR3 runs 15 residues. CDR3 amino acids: CASSPPNYSNQPQHF. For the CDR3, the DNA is TGTGCCAGCTCACCCCCGAACTATAGCAATCAGCCCCAGCATTTT.

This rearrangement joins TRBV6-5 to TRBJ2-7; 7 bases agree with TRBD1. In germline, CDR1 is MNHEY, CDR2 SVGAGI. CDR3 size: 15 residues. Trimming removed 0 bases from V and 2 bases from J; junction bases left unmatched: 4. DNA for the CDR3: TGTGCCAGCAGTTACTCGGACAGGACCACCTACGAGCAGTACTTC. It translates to CASSYSDRTTYEQYF.

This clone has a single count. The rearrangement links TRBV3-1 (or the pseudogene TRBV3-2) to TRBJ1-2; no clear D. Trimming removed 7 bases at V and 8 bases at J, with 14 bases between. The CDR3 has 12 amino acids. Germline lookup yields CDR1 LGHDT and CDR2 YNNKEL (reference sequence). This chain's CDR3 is CASKGLRAGYTF. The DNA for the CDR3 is TGTGCCAGCAAGGGTTTGCGGGCGGGCTACACCTTC.

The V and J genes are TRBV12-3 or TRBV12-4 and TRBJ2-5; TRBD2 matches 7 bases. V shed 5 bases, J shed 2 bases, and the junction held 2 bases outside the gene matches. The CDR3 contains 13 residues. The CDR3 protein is CASSTGLQETQYF. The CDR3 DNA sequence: TGTGCCAGCAGTACGGGACTACAAGAGACCCAGTACTTC.